This T cell receptor (beta chain) appears in the sequencing data of a study of blood T cell repertoires in COVID-19. Study details: The United States, Italy and Spain were the sources of the acute and convalescent COVID-19 samples. Nucleic acid was either cDNA or gDNA, and it came from T cells, B-cell-depleted T cells, or PBMCs.

J lost 2 bases, V lost 6 bases, and 8 bases had no gene match. There are 16 residues in the CDR3. CDR1 and CDR2 (germline): LGHNA, YSLEER. Per the study methods: Amplifying reference gene primers gave estimates of nucleated cell counts. Some clones are missing from TCRdb's copy, which holds only in-frame ones; the method was immunoSEQ multiplex PCR. For V, J and clone size, that table is used; D and trimming come from the DNA. Of some 42,000 clones in the sample, around 83% are singletons; the top ten hold roughly an eighth. This chain links TRBV4-3 with TRBJ2-1, with 9 bases lining up with TRBD2. Sequenced input: peripheral blood. The sequence derives from a woman in her seventies in a cohort sampled during active COVID-19. The CDR3 DNA sequence: TGCGCCAGCAGTCGTAGCGGGAGTGTAACCTACAATGAGCAGTTCTTC. It specifies CASSRSGSVTYNEQFF.